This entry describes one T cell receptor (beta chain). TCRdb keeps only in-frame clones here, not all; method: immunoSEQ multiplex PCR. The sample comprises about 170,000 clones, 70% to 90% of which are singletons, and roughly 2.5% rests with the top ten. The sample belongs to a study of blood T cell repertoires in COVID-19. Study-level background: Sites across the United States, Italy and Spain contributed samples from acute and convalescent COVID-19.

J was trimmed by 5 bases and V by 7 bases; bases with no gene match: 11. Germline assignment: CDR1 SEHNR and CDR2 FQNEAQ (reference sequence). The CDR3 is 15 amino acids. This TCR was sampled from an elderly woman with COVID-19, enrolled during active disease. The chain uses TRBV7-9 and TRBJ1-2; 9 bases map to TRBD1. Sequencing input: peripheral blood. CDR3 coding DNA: TGTGCCAGCACCCCAGAACAGGGGGCCTCTTATGGCTACACCTTC. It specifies CASTPEQGASYGYTF.